The subject of this entry is one TCR beta chain. The record originates from a study of blood T cell repertoires in COVID-19. Study at large: T cells, B-cell-depleted T cells, or PBMCs supplied cDNA or gDNA.

Authors' processing steps: Amplification of reference gene primers provided the estimated nucleated cell counts. Measured with immunoSEQ multiplex PCR; TCRdb has only the in-frame clones, and not every one. The D gene and trimming were derived from the DNA, and the V and J assignments and clone size from that table. The sample shows around 110,000 clones, approximately 90% of them seen only once. V was clipped by 0 bases and J by 6 bases; unmatched bases: 2. CDR1 SGHDT and CDR2 YYEEEE come from the germline V gene. The CDR3 runs 14 residues. Sequencing was done on a sample of peripheral blood. The chain uses TRBV5-6 and TRBJ1-2; TRBD1 agrees at 10 bases. The origin of this receptor is a human donor with active COVID-19. The donor label of this sample is uncertain. In DNA, the CDR3 is TGTGCCAGCAGCTTGGGACAGGGGGCGGATGGCTACACCTTC. This sequence encodes CASSLGQGADGYTF.